What follows are 2 T cell receptor beta chains derived from one specimen sequenced in a study of T cells in Graves' hyperthyroidism and ophthalmopathy. The source material, RNA transcripts, was used to amplify TCR beta CDR3 regions. HTBI primers were the set used in a first-round RT-PCR of the TCR CDR3. TCRdb re-called the multiplex PCR reads through MiXCR, storing one row per CDR3 protein. Among about 420,000 distinct CDR3 sequences, about a sixth were seen once, and the ten largest hold about 7.7%. Input material: blood. The receptors were gathered from a woman younger than 35 with Graves' hyperthyroidism.

This clonotype was seen ten or more times. This chain uses TRBV27 with TRBJ2-7; D is possibly TRBD2 (6 bases). Trimming removed 2 bases from V and 3 bases from J, with 8 bases in between. Per the germline V gene, CDR1 is MNHEY and CDR2 is SMNVEV (reference sequence). The CDR3 spans 13 residues. The CDR3 sequence is CASSLGRGYEQYF. CDR3 in DNA: TGTGCCAGCAGTTTAGGGCGGGGCTACGAGCAGTACTTC.

This clonotype was counted many times. This chain joins TRBV11-2 and TRBJ1-2; D might be TRBD1 (5 bases). V lost 5 bases and J 4 bases, leaving 17 bases between the germline ends. The CDR3 sequence is 15 residues long. Germline lookup yields CDR1 SGHAT and CDR2 FQNNGV. The CDR3 DNA reads TGTGCCAGCAGCAAAGAGGTCCAGGGACCCTATGGCTACACCTTC. Its translation is CASSKEVQGPYGYTF.